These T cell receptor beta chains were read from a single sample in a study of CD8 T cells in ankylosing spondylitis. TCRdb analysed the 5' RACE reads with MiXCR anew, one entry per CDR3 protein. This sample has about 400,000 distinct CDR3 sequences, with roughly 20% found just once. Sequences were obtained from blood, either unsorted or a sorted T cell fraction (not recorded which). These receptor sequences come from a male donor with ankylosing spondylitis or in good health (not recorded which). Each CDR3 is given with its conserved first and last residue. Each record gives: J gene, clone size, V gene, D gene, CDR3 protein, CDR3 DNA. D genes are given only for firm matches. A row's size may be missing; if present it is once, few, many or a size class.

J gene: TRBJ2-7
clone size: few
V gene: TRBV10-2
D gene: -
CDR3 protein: CASSPNDLTLYEQYF
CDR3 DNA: TGCGCCAGCAGTCCCAATGACCTCACCCTCTACGAGCAGTACTTC

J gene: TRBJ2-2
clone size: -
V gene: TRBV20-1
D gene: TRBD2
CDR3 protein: CSARDPLAGLTGELFF
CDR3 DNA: TGCAGTGCTAGAGATCCCCTAGCGGGGCTCACCGGGGAACTGTTTTTT

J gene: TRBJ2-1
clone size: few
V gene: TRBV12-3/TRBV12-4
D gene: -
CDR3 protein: CASSSLDGGSYNEQFF
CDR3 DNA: TGTGCCAGCAGTTCCTTGGACGGTGGCTCCTACAATGAGCAGTTCTTC

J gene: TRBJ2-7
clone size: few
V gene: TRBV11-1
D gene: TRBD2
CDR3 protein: CASSYGLAGAPAEDEQYF
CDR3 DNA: TGTGCCAGCAGCTACGGACTAGCGGGGGCCCCCGCTGAGGACGAGCAGTACTTC

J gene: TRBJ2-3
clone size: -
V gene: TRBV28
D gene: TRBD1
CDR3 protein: CASSFRDRGFGTQYF
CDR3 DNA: TGTGCCAGCAGTTTCCGGGACAGGGGGTTTGGTACGCAGTATTTT

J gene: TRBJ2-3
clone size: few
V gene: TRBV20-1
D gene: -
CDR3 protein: CSARPLGGRTDTQYF
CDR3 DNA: TGCAGTGCTAGACCTCTTGGGGGGCGGACAGATACGCAGTATTTT

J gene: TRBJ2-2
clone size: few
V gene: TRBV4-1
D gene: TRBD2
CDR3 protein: CASSQEGRGLGAGELFF
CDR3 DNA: TGCGCCAGCAGCCAAGAAGGCAGGGGACTAGGGGCCGGGGAGCTGTTTTTT

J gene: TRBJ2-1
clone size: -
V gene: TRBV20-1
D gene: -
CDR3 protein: CSAPQAPYNEQFF
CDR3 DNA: TGCAGTGCTCCGCAGGCGCCGTACAATGAGCAGTTCTTC

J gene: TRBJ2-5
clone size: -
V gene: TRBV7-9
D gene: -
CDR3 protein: CASSLADSRATETQYF
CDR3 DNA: TGTGCCAGCAGCTTAGCGGATAGCAGGGCAACGGAGACCCAGTACTTC

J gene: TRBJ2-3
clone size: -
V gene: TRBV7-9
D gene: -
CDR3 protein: CASSFLGEDTQYF
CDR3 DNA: TGTGCCAGCAGCTTCCTCGGGGAGGATACGCAGTATTTT

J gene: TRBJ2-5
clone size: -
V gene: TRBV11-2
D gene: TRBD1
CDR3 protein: CASRKGQGLETQYF
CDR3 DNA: TGTGCCAGCAGAAAGGGACAGGGGCTGGAGACCCAGTACTTC

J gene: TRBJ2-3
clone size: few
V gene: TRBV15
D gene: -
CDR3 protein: CATSRSPPGGVRTQYF
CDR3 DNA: TGTGCCACCAGCAGATCCCCCCCCGGAGGGGTGCGTACGCAGTATTTT

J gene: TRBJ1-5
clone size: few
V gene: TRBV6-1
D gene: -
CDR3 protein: CASRAGTLQPQHF
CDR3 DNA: TGTGCCAGCAGAGCCGGGACACTGCAGCCCCAGCATTTT

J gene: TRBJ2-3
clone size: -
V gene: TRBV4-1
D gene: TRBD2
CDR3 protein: CASRLLSGGGGHTDTQYF
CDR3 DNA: TGCGCCAGCAGACTCCTGAGCGGCGGGGGGGGCCACACAGATACGCAGTATTTT

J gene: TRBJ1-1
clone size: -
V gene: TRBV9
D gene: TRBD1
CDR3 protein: CASSNGQGSEAFF
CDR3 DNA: TGTGCCAGCAGCAATGGACAGGGGAGCGAAGCTTTCTTT

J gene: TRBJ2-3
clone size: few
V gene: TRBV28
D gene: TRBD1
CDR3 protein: CASSSDRVGGTDTQYF
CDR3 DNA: TGTGCCAGCAGTTCAGACAGGGTGGGGGGCACAGATACGCAGTATTTT

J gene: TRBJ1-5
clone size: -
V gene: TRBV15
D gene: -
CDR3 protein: CATSRDGSSNQPQHF
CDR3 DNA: TGTGCCACCAGCAGAGATGGGTCTAGCAATCAGCCCCAGCATTTT

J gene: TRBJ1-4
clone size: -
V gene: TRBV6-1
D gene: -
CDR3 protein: CASSPGRSPSEKLFF
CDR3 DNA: TGTGCCAGCAGCCCCGGAAGGTCCCCTTCTGAAAAACTGTTTTTT

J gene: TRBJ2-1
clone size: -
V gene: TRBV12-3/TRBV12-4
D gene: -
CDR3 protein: CASSPSGGGQYNEQFF
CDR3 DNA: TGTGCCAGCAGTCCCTCGGGCGGGGGCCAATACAATGAGCAGTTCTTC

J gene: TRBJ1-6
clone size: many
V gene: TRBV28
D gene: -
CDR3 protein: CASSPWTSTAGNSPLHF
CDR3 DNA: TGTGCCAGCAGTCCCTGGACTTCCACGGCGGGTAATTCACCCCTCCACTTT

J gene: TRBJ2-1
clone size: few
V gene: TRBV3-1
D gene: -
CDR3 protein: CASSQIVSSYNEQFF
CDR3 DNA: TGTGCCAGCAGCCAGATTGTTAGCTCCTACAATGAGCAGTTCTTC

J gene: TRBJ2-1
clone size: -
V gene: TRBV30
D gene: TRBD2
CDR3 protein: CAWRTGLAGGEQFF
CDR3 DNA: TGTGCCTGGAGGACAGGACTAGCGGGGGGTGAGCAGTTCTTC

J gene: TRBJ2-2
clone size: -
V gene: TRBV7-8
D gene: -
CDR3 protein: CASSLVTVSNTGELFF
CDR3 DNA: TGTGCCAGCAGCTTAGTAACAGTATCTAACACCGGGGAGCTGTTTTTT

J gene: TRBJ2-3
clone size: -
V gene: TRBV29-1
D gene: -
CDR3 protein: CSVDRLGQDTQYF
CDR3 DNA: TGCAGCGTCGACCGACTAGGCCAAGATACGCAGTATTTT

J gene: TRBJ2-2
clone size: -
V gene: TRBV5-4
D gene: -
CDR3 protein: CASSFSGVNTGELFF
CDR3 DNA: TGTGCCAGCAGCTTTTCGGGGGTAAACACCGGGGAGCTGTTTTTT

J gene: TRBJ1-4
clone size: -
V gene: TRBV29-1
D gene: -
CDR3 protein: CSVVGSNEKLFF
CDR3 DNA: TGCAGCGTTGTGGGCAGTAATGAAAAACTGTTTTTT

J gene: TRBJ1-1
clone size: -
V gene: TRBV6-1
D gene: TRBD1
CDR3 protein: CASYTYRGLADTEAFF
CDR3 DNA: TGTGCCAGCTACACCTACAGGGGGCTAGCGGACACTGAAGCTTTCTTT

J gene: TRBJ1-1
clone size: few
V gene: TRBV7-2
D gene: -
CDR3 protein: CASSLVGRNTEAFF
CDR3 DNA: TGTGCCAGCAGCTTAGTTGGACGGAACACTGAAGCTTTCTTT